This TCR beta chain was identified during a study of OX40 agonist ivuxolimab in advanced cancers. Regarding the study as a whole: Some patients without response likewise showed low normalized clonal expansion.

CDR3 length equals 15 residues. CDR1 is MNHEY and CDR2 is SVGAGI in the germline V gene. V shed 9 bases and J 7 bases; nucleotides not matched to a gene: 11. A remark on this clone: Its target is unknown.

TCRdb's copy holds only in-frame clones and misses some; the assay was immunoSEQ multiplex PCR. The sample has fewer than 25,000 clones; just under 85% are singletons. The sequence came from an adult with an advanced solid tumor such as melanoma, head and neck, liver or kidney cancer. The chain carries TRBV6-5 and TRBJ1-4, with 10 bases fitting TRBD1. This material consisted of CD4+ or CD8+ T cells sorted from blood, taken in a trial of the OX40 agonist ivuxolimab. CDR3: CASGQGESFREKLFF. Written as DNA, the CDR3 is TGTGCCAGTGGACAGGGGGAAAGTTTCCGTGAAAAACTGTTTTTT.